Following are 27 T cell receptor beta chains from one sample sequenced in a study of T cells in Graves' hyperthyroidism and ophthalmopathy. What was amplified from RNA transcripts were TCR beta CDR3 regions. The TCR CDR3 first-round RT-PCR relied on the HTBI primer set. TCRdb ran MiXCR on the multiplex PCR reads and lists one entry per CDR3 protein. The data contain about 560,000 distinct CDR3 sequences, over 15% of them singletons. The specimen was blood. The source is a woman aged 18-35 years with Graves' hyperthyroidism.

At least ten counts were recorded for this clonotype. V usage is TRBV18 and J usage is TRBJ1-2; tentatively, D is TRBD1 (6 bases). The CDR3 sequence is 14 residues long. Germline-derived CDR1 and CDR2 are KGHSH and LQKENI. V lost 3 bases, J lost 6 bases, and 14 bases lay in between. As DNA, the CDR3 is TGTGCCAGCTCACCTATTGACAGGAGGGATGGCTACACCTTC. It yields the protein CASSPIDRRDGYTF.

This clonotype showed up many times. The chain couples TRBV5-1 to TRBJ2-1, with 11 bases fitting TRBD2. CDR3 length: 16 amino acids. Trimming removed 1 base from V and 7 bases from J; junction bases left unmatched: 7. Germline-derived CDR1 and CDR2 are SGHRS and YFSETQ. CDR3 nucleotide sequence: TGCGCCAGCAGCTTGTCTTTGGGACTAGCGGCGAATGAGCAGTTCTTC. It translates to CASSLSLGLAANEQFF.

The chain employs TRBV10-3 and TRBJ1-3, with D maybe TRBD1 (6 bases). CDR1 ENHRY and CDR2 SYGVKD come from the germline V gene. The germline V and J ends were trimmed by 6 bases and 0 bases, with 9 bases remaining between them. This CDR3 has 14 amino acids. The DNA for the CDR3 is TGTGCCATCAGGTGGACAGCCTCTGGAAACACCATATATTTT. It specifies CAIRWTASGNTIYF.

This clonotype was detected a few times. The J gene is TRBJ2-1, the V gene TRBV6-1; D is uncertain. The CDR3 extends over 13 amino acids. The V and J ends lost 6 bases and 3 bases respectively, with 9 bases between them. Germline assignment: CDR1 MNHNS and CDR2 SASEGT. The CDR3 DNA reads TGTGCCAGCAGCGAATGGGGCTACAATGAGCAGTTCTTC. Its translation: CASSEWGYNEQFF.

CDR3 nucleotides: TGTGCCAGCAGCTCATATGGGGGACAGGGGCACGAGCAGTTCTTC. Translated: CASSSYGGQGHEQFF. The rearrangement joins TRBV7-9 to TRBJ2-1, with TRBD1 matching 10 bases. The CDR3 runs to 15 residues. Germline loops: CDR1 SEHNR, CDR2 FQNEAQ (reference sequence). The V segment lost 4 bases and the J segment 10 bases; nucleotides outside the gene matches: 10.

V usage is TRBV6-7 and J usage is TRBJ1-1, with D perhaps TRBD1 (5 bases). TRBV6-7 counts as an open reading frame of uncertain function. Trimming took 6 bases from V and 0 from J, leaving 17 bases between them. The CDR3 sequence is 16 residues long. CDR3: CASSRPVDSLNTEAFF. The CDR3 coding sequence is TGTGCCAGCAGCCGGCCGGTTGACAGTCTGAACACTGAAGCTTTCTTT.

Ten or more counts support this clonotype. This chain joins TRBV20-1 and TRBJ1-6; maybe TRBD1 (5 bases). V was cut by 1 base and J by 7 bases, with 11 bases left in between. This CDR3 spans 14 amino acids. From germline, CDR1 is DFQATT and CDR2 SNEGSKA (reference sequence). In nucleotides, the CDR3 is TGCAGTGCTAGAGGGGGACCACTCAATTCACCCCTCCACTTT. Translation gives CSARGGPLNSPLHF.

On this clonotype itself: Compared with germline, one end of the junction differs, possibly owing to a read error. V and J are TRBV7-9 and TRBJ2-1; D is perhaps TRBD1 (5 bases). Per germline, CDR1 SEHNR and CDR2 FQNEAQ (reference sequence). The CDR3 covers 16 residues. This CDR3 is CASSLVGASPSNDQFF. DNA for the CDR3: TGTGCCAGCAGCTTAGTAGGGGCCTCCCCGTCCAATGATCAGTTCTTC. The complete variable domain, with remaining parts taken from reference TRBV7-9 and TRBJ2-1, reads DTGVSQNPRHKITKRGQNVTFRCDPISEHNRLYWYRQTLGQGPEFLTYFQNEAQLEKSRLLSDRFSAERPKGSFSTLEIQRTEQGDSAMYLCASSLVGASPSNDQFFGPGTRLTVL.

In this sample, this clonotype turned up many times. J is TRBJ1-1 and V is TRBV4-1; 7 bases line up with TRBD1. There are 16 residues in the CDR3. V shed 2 bases and J 0 bases; nucleotides not matched to a gene: 6. Germline V gene data show CDR1 as MGHRA and CDR2 as YSYEKL. In DNA form, the CDR3 reads TGCGCCAGCAGCCAACACAGGGGAGGCATGAACACTGAAGCTTTCTTT. Translating it yields CASSQHRGGMNTEAFF.

The table lists this clonotype with many counts. This rearrangement joins TRBV12-3 or TRBV12-4 to TRBJ1-2; the match to TRBD1 covers 8 bases. This CDR3 is 12 amino acids long. The V segment lost 7 bases and the J segment 5 bases; nucleotides outside the gene matches: 3. The CDR3 bases are TGTGCCAGCAATCAGGGGGCTTATGGCTACACCTTC. Translation: CASNQGAYGYTF.

This clonotype came up many times. The chain uses TRBV18 and TRBJ2-7; TRBD2 might be the D (5 bases). Deletions cut 2 bases from V and 2 bases from J, with 13 bases between. CDR1 is KGHSH, CDR2 LQKENI, per germline. The CDR3 covers 15 residues. The CDR3 DNA reads as TGTGCCAGCTCACCAAGGGAGCGGAGCCCCTACGAGCAGTACTTC. It specifies CASSPRERSPYEQYF.

This clonotype was picked up many times. The chain employs TRBV25-1 and TRBJ2-5; no clear D. The CDR3 length is 15 residues. V lost 4 bases and J 1 base, leaving 13 bases between the germline ends. Germline V gene sequence: CDR1 MGHDK, CDR2 SYGVNS. Here the CDR3 reads CASSASRVVQETQYF. DNA for the CDR3: TGTGCCAGCAGTGCCTCTCGGGTAGTCCAAGAGACCCAGTACTTC.

The J gene is TRBJ1-3, the V gene TRBV6-5; no clear D. Trimming took off 2 bases at V and 8 bases at J, with 7 bases between the two ends. CDR1 and CDR2 (germline): MNHEY, SVGAGI. This CDR3 has 12 amino acids. CDR3 sequence (DNA): TGTGCCAGCAGTTACGTTGCCGACACCATATATTTT. Translation: CASSYVADTIYF.

In its sample, this clonotype was seen a few times. The chain has TRBV18 and TRBJ2-7, with TRBD1 matching over 10 bases. The germline CDR1 and CDR2 sequences are KGHSH and LQKENI. Trimming at V came to 2 bases and at J to 5 bases, leaving 6 bases not matched to a gene. The CDR3 consists of 15 residues. The CDR3 DNA reads TGTGCCAGCTCACCAAAGGGACAGGGGACCCACGAGCAGTACTTC. Amino acid sequence: CASSPKGQGTHEQYF.

This clonotype was seen more than once but under ten times. The CDR3 is CATSTDNTEAFF. In DNA, the CDR3 is TGTGCCACCAGTACTGACAACACTGAAGCTTTCTTT. The rearrangement uses TRBV24-1 and TRBJ1-1, with D unclear. Germline CDR1 reads KGHDR; CDR2 reads SFDVKD. The V end was cut by 6 bases, the J end by 2 bases, with 6 bases between. The CDR3 is 12 residues long.

The gene calls are TRBV7-9 and TRBJ2-7; maybe TRBD1 (7 bases). V lost 5 bases and J lost 5, with 13 bases in between. Germline assignment: CDR1 SEHNR and CDR2 FQNEAQ (reference sequence). The CDR3 totals 13 residues. This CDR3 is CASSKQGRHEQYF. CDR3 in DNA: TGTGCCAGCAGCAAACAGGGGAGGCACGAGCAGTACTTC.

This clonotype was counted only a few times. The chain couples TRBV24-1 to TRBJ1-2; tentatively, D is TRBD1 (6 bases). In germline, CDR1 is KGHDR, CDR2 SFDVKD. The CDR3 sequence is 12 residues long. Trimming cost V 5 bases and J 8 bases, with 11 bases left between them. The CDR3 spells CATSAGEGGYTF. For the CDR3, the DNA is TGTGCCACCAGTGCAGGGGAAGGAGGCTACACCTTC.

V usage is TRBV29-1 and J usage is TRBJ2-1; D perhaps matches TRBD2 (7 bases). The CDR3 runs to 13 residues. V lost 4 bases to trimming and J lost 6 bases, with 13 bases between them. Germline V gene lookup returns CDR1 SQVTM and CDR2 ANQGSEA. CDR3: CSVGGRGGNEQFF. The CDR3 DNA follows: TGCAGCGTTGGCGGGAGAGGGGGCAATGAGCAGTTCTTC.

The CDR3 coding sequence is TGTGCCAGCCAAACTAAGACGGGACAGTCCTACAATGAGCAGTTCTTC. It translates to CASQTKTGQSYNEQFF. The genes are TRBV3-1 and TRBJ2-1, with TRBD1 matching over 7 bases. This CDR3 is built from 16 residues. The V gene end was trimmed by 8 bases and the J gene end by 1 base; junction bases not matched to a gene: 11. Germline V gene data show CDR1 as LGHDT and CDR2 as YNNKEL (reference sequence).

This clonotype was counted a single time. This rearrangement joins TRBV12-3 or TRBV12-4 to TRBJ1-1; TRBD1 aligns across 7 bases. The CDR3 covers 14 residues. Unmatched junction bases numbered 8, after V lost 6 bases and J lost 4 bases. The CDR3 region is CASSQTGVGTEAFF. The CDR3, as DNA: TGTGCCAGCAGCCAAACAGGGGTGGGCACTGAAGCTTTCTTT.

Ten or more counts support this clonotype. The chain combines TRBV4-2 with TRBJ2-7; either TRBD1 or TRBD2 may supply D (5 bases each). This CDR3 contains 14 residues. Between the trimmed V and J ends, which lost 4 bases and 6 bases, there was a span of 16 bases. Germline CDR1 and CDR2: LGHNA and YNFKEQ. As DNA, the CDR3 is TGTGCCAGCAGCCCAGTGGGACCACCCTCCGAGCAGTACTTC. Amino acid sequence: CASSPVGPPSEQYF.

The chain carries TRBV6-1 and TRBJ2-7, with TRBD1 matching over 7 bases. J lost 0 bases, V lost 10 bases, and 9 bases had no gene match. The CDR3 loop spans 14 amino acids. CDR1 and CDR2 from the germline V gene are MNHNS and SASEGT. The CDR3 region has the DNA TGTGCCACCTTCGACAGGGCAAGCTCCTACGAGCAGTACTTC. It encodes CATFDRASSYEQYF.

The CDR3 reads CASSPRGQGLQPQHF. CDR3 DNA sequence: TGTGCCAGTAGTCCTAGGGGACAGGGTCTTCAGCCCCAGCATTTT. V usage is TRBV19 and J usage is TRBJ1-5; the match to TRBD1 covers 9 bases. V lost 5 bases to trimming and J lost 6 bases; unmatched junction nucleotides: 8. Looked up from germline, CDR1 is LNHDA and CDR2 is SQIVND (reference sequence). CDR3 size: 15 residues.

In this sample, this clonotype turned up a few times. The CDR3 sequence is CASSLALQPQHF. CDR3 DNA sequence: TGTGCCAGCAGCTTAGCTCTTCAGCCCCAGCATTTT. The rearrangement joins TRBV7-2 to TRBJ1-5; D not resolved. This CDR3 comprises 12 residues. Trimming shortened V by 0 bases and J by 6 bases, and 3 bases separated the two germline ends. CDR1 SGHTA and CDR2 FQGNSA come from the germline V gene. Variable domain in full (rest from reference TRBV7-2 and TRBJ1-5): GAGVSQSPSNKVTEKGKDVELRCDPISGHTALYWYRQSLGQGLEFLIYFQGNSAPDKSGLPSDRFSAERTGGSVSTLTIQRTQQEDSAVYLCASSLALQPQHFGDGTRLSIL.

About this clonotype itself: A much bigger clone sits one base away, suggesting this may be a read error. The chain has TRBV20-1 and TRBJ2-7, with 10 bases matching TRBD2. Germline trimming cut 1 base from V and 5 bases from J; bases unmatched to any gene: 8. CDR3 length: 15 residues. From germline, CDR1 is DFQATT and CDR2 SNEGSKA (reference sequence). The CDR3 nucleotides are TGCAGTGCTAGAGCTTTTACTAGCGGGATCCACGAGCAGTACTTC. Amino acid sequence: CSARAFTSGIHEQYF.

This chain joins TRBV11-2 and TRBJ1-4, with TRBD1 matching 10 bases. Losses at the gene ends were 5 bases for V and 6 bases for J; bases not matched to a gene: 9. The V gene's germline CDR1 is SGHAT and CDR2 FQNNGV. The CDR3 consists of 16 residues. CDR3 bases: TGTGCCAGCAGCCTATTATCCGGGACAGGGGATGAAAAACTGTTTTTT. Translation gives CASSLLSGTGDEKLFF.

The chain links TRBV20-1 to TRBJ2-7; the D is unclear. This CDR3 has 11 residues. Germline V CDR1 and CDR2: DFQATT, SNEGSKA (reference sequence). V dropped 0 bases and J dropped 9 bases, with 9 bases sitting between them. CDR3 nucleotide sequence: TGCAGTGCTAGAGATCCGCTCTCGCAGTACTTC. This gives the protein CSARDPLSQYF.